This T cell receptor beta chain was documented in a study of glioma-infiltrating T cells after dendritic cell vaccination. Study-wide results and caveats: Patients with more pretreatment TILs had longer time to progression and survival.

This clone turned up a few times. No antigen is known for it. Profiled with immunoSEQ multiplex PCR; TCRdb holds only in-frame clones, not every one. The sample lists about 92,000 clones, 85% to 90% occurring once. The TCR comes from a human donor with glioblastoma. Here the sequenced sample was blood, taken before dendritic cell vaccination.

The chain's CDR3 is CAWSDVTDQPQHF. The CDR3, as DNA: TGTGCCTGGAGTGACGTCACGGATCAGCCCCAGCATTTT. This chain connects TRBV30 to TRBJ1-5; D is unresolved. The CDR3 consists of 13 residues. V was pared by 1 base and J by 5 bases, with 9 bases between. Germline V lookup: CDR1 GTSNPN, CDR2 SVGIG (reference sequence).